A single sample is the source of the 21 T cell receptor beta chains below, sequenced in a study of cytomegalovirus exposure and HLA in healthy donors. PCR used 60 Vbeta primers and 13 Jbeta primers. The protocol was immunoSEQ multiplex PCR, while the TCRdb copy is restricted to in-frame clones and leaves out a portion. The table shows 200,000 to 250,000 clones, with roughly 83% occurring only once. The specimen sequenced was PBMCs. These receptor sequences come from a boy aged 2 to 9 in good health and CMV-seronegative.

The genes are TRBV7-9 and TRBJ1-2; 7 nucleotides line up with TRBD1. This CDR3 has 14 residues. V lost 8 bases, J lost 5 bases, and 11 bases stayed unmatched. CDR1 and CDR2 (germline): SEHNR, FQNEAQ (reference sequence). In DNA form, the CDR3 reads TGTGCCAGCGTCCAACTACAGGGACAGTATGGCTACACCTTC. Residues: CASVQLQGQYGYTF.

J is TRBJ1-2 and V is TRBV9, with TRBD1 matching 9 bases. There are 15 residues in the CDR3. V lost 4 bases and J lost 7; bases outside the gene matches: 11. Germline loops: CDR1 SGDLS, CDR2 YYNGEE. CDR3 sequence (DNA): TGTGCCAGCAGCCCAGCAAGCGGGACAGGGCGTGGCTACACCTTC. The encoded protein is CASSPASGTGRGYTF. Full variable domain (missing parts from reference TRBV9 and TRBJ1-2): DSGVTQTPKHLITATGQRVTLRCSPRSGDLSVYWYQQSLDQGLQFLIQYYNGEERAKGNILERFSAQQFPDLHSELNLSSLELGDSALYFCASSPASGTGRGYTFGSGTRLTVV.

J is TRBJ1-1 and V is TRBV19; TRBD1 might be the D (5 bases). This CDR3 has 18 amino acids. V gave up 7 bases and J gave up 1 base, with 25 bases separating them. CDR1 is LNHDA and CDR2 is SQIVND in the germline V gene (reference sequence). The CDR3 here is CASTSSGTVGGGNTEAFF. CDR3 in DNA: TGTGCCAGTACCTCATCTGGTACCGTGGGGGGTGGGAACACTGAAGCTTTCTTT.

The V gene is TRBV2, the J gene TRBJ2-3; D is uncertain. Between the trimmed V and J ends, which lost 2 bases and 4 bases, there was a span of 10 bases. The CDR3 is made up of 14 amino acids. CDR1 is SNHLY and CDR2 is FYNNEI in the germline V gene. In DNA form, the CDR3 reads TGTGCCAGCAGTGAAACTCCCCGGGCAGATACGCAGTATTTT. Translating gives CASSETPRADTQYF.

V is TRBV6-5 and J is TRBJ1-1; D is unresolved. V lost 4 bases and J 4 bases, leaving 10 bases between the germline ends. CDR1 and CDR2 (germline): MNHEY, SVGAGI. CDR3 size: 13 residues. Written as DNA, the CDR3 is TGTGCCAGCAGTTCCCGTCGGGGCACTGAAGCTTTCTTT. It codes for CASSSRRGTEAFF.

The gene calls are TRBV2 and TRBJ2-2; D gene unclear. CDR3 size: 14 residues. Germline lookup yields CDR1 SNHLY and CDR2 FYNNEI. Trimming pared 6 bases from V and 1 base from J, leaving 9 bases between. CDR3 coding DNA: TGTGCCAGCAGCTTACAGCAGAACACCGGGGAGCTGTTTTTT. It specifies CASSLQQNTGELFF.

This chain connects TRBV2 to TRBJ1-2; possible D gene TRBD1, 5 bases. Germline V gene sequence: CDR1 SNHLY, CDR2 FYNNEI. CDR3 length: 12 residues. V lost 6 bases and J 8 bases, leaving 13 bases between the germline ends. The CDR3, as DNA: TGTGCCAGCAGCCGGGGGGACCGCGGCTACACCTTC. Its translation is CASSRGDRGYTF.

The chain has TRBV29-1 and TRBJ1-3, with D unresolved. V lost 3 bases to trimming and J lost 0 bases, with 12 bases between them. This CDR3 region has 15 residues. Germline loops: CDR1 SQVTM, CDR2 ANQGSEA. The CDR3 DNA follows: TGCAGCGTTGAGGTTCAGGCGCTCTCTGGAAACACCATATATTTT. Residues: CSVEVQALSGNTIYF.

The CDR3 bases are TGTGCCAGCTCCGGGACAGGCTCAGTTGGCTACACCTTC. Its translation is CASSGTGSVGYTF. The J gene is TRBJ1-2, the V gene TRBV18; 8 positions match TRBD1. Germline CDR1 and CDR2: KGHSH and LQKENI. The length of the CDR3 is 13 residues. V lost 6 bases and J lost 7; bases outside the gene matches: 7.

The chain uses TRBV6-5 and TRBJ1-2; D possibly corresponds to TRBD1 (6 bases). The CDR3 extends over 13 amino acids. The V gene's germline CDR1 is MNHEY and CDR2 SVGAGI. Deletions cut 4 bases from V and 2 bases from J, with 8 bases between. The CDR3 reads CASSFQGNYGYTF. The CDR3 coding sequence is TGTGCCAGCAGTTTTCAGGGGAACTATGGCTACACCTTC.

The CDR3 region has the DNA TGCAGCGTTGTAGGGGTCCGGGAGACCCAGTACTTC. It is translated as CSVVGVRETQYF. This chain uses TRBV29-1 with TRBJ2-5; maybe TRBD1 (5 bases). The CDR3 totals 12 residues. Germline CDR1 reads SQVTM; CDR2 reads ANQGSEA. V lost 4 bases, J lost 5 bases, and 11 bases lay in between.

This clone has a handful of counts. V and J are TRBV6-1 and TRBJ1-2, with no clear D. Germline lookup yields CDR1 MNHNS and CDR2 SASEGT. V was cut by 1 base and J by 0 bases, with 12 bases left in between. CDR3 length: 16 amino acids. The CDR3 sequence is CASSEEVHTANYGYTF. In DNA, the CDR3 is TGTGCCAGCAGTGAAGAGGTCCACACAGCTAACTATGGCTACACCTTC.

The chain uses TRBV14 and TRBJ2-1, with TRBD2 matching 9 bases. J gave up 4 bases and V 4 bases, and 5 bases lay outside the gene matches. Germline CDR1 SGHDN, CDR2 FVKESK. The CDR3 loop spans 15 amino acids. The CDR3 sequence is CASSLTSGKYNEQFF. The DNA for the CDR3 is TGTGCCAGCAGCCTGACTAGCGGAAAGTACAATGAGCAGTTCTTC. Drawing the rest from reference TRBV14 and TRBJ2-1, the complete variable domain is EAGVTQFPSHSVIEKGQTVTLRCDPISGHDNLYWYRRVMGKEIKFLLHFVKESKQDESGMPNNRFLAERTGGTYSTLKVQPAELEDSGVYFCASSLTSGKYNEQFFGPGTRLTVL.

With respect to this clone: The germline gene is not matched at one end of the junction; a read error may be the cause. This chain joins TRBV12-5 and TRBJ2-7, with 9 bases that match TRBD1. Germline lookup yields CDR1 LGHNT and CDR2 FRNRAP. The CDR3 spans 14 residues. The CDR3, as DNA: TGTGCTAGTGGTTTGGTAGTCAGACAGGGGGGCCTGCACTTC. This encodes CASGLVVRQGGLHF.

V usage is TRBV7-9 and J usage is TRBJ2-5; TRBD2 aligns across 7 bases. There are 13 residues in the CDR3. With V trimmed by 4 bases and J by 5 bases, 4 bases remained unmatched. The germline CDR1 and CDR2 sequences are SEHNR and FQNEAQ (reference sequence). The CDR3: CASSSPGGETQYF. The CDR3 nucleotides are TGTGCCAGCAGCTCGCCCGGGGGGGAGACCCAGTACTTC.

The chain employs TRBV6-5 and TRBJ1-2; D is uncertain. Trimming removed 6 bases from V and 5 bases from J, with 13 bases in between. CDR1 is MNHEY, CDR2 SVGAGI, per germline. The CDR3 runs to 13 residues. The CDR3 bases are TGTGCCAGCAGATTAAGCCTTATGTATGGCTACACCTTC. Its translation is CASRLSLMYGYTF.

The CDR3 bases are TGTGCCAGCAGCCTTCACTACAGGGAACCCCCTAAGCAGCCCCAGCATTTT. This translates into CASSLHYREPPKQPQHF. This chain uses TRBV5-4 with TRBJ1-5, with D perhaps TRBD1 (6 bases). Germline-derived CDR1 and CDR2 are SGHNT and YYREEE (reference sequence). V shed 4 bases and J shed 7 bases, with 24 bases lying between them. CDR3 size: 17 residues.

This clone was found once. V usage is TRBV6-6 and J usage is TRBJ2-3; 7 positions agree with TRBD1. CDR1 and CDR2 from the germline V gene are MNHNY and SVGAGI (reference sequence). This CDR3 has 15 amino acids. V gave up 0 bases and J gave up 4 bases; unmatched junction bases: 4. The CDR3, as DNA: TGTGCCAGCAGTTACTCGACAGGGTCAGCAGATACGCAGTATTTT. It translates to CASSYSTGSADTQYF.

The chain employs TRBV9 and TRBJ2-3, with D unresolved. Germline V gene sequence: CDR1 SGDLS, CDR2 YYNGEE. The CDR3 contains 12 residues. V lost 0 bases to trimming and J lost 6 bases, with 5 bases between them. The CDR3 is CASSVAEDTQYF. In nucleotides, the CDR3 is TGTGCCAGCAGCGTAGCTGAGGATACGCAGTATTTT.

CDR3 in amino acids: CASSQDRERLAGYNEQFF. Written as DNA, the CDR3 is TGCGCCAGCAGCCAAGATAGGGAGAGACTAGCGGGATACAATGAGCAGTTCTTC. The chain couples TRBV4-1 to TRBJ2-1; 11 nucleotides align to TRBD2. After removal of 0 bases from V and 4 bases from J, the junction contained 8 bases not matched to a gene. CDR1 MGHRA and CDR2 YSYEKL come from the germline V gene. This CDR3 comprises 18 residues.

The chain employs TRBV4-2 and TRBJ1-1; a weak D match, TRBD1 (5 bases). V was clipped by 0 bases and J by 1 base, with 15 bases between them. Germline values: CDR1 LGHNA, CDR2 YNFKEQ. The CDR3 contains 17 residues. The CDR3 here is CASSQDRVRHGNTEAFF. DNA for the CDR3: TGTGCCAGCAGCCAAGACAGGGTGAGGCATGGGAACACTGAAGCTTTCTTT.